One and the same sample provided the 29 T cell receptor beta chains below, sequenced in a study of type 1 regulatory T cells. Antigens of these TCRs are unknown. TCRdb re-derived calls from the reads in MiXCR, one entry per CDR3 protein. The data show some 60,000 distinct CDR3 sequences, over 50% seen once. Material: cultured non-Tr1 T cells, either the whole culture or a sorted T cell fraction (not recorded which). The receptor set was obtained from a human donor in good health.

The genes are TRBV12-3 or TRBV12-4 and TRBJ1-4; unclear D gene. V was cut by 6 bases and J by 7 bases, with 6 bases left in between. This CDR3 has 11 residues. CDR3 nucleotides: TGTGCCAGCAGCCTGGGTGAAAAACTGTTTTTT. Its translation is CASSLGEKLFF.

Only a few counts were recorded for this clonotype. This chain uses TRBV28 with TRBJ2-2, with a possible D match to TRBD2 (5 bases). The CDR3 contains 16 residues. Germline CDR1 and CDR2: MDHEN and SYDVKM. V was trimmed by 6 bases and J by 4 bases, leaving 18 bases between them. This CDR3 reads CASSPPLGPGTGELFF. The CDR3, as DNA: TGTGCCAGCAGCCCCCCACTAGGCCCGGGCACCGGGGAGCTGTTTTTT.

The genes are TRBV2 and TRBJ2-5; maybe TRBD1 (6 bases). The germline V gene encodes CDR1 SNHLY and CDR2 FYNNEI. CDR3 length: 15 residues. The V and J ends lost 7 bases and 4 bases respectively, with 19 bases between them. The CDR3 protein is CASTARRQGPETQYF. The CDR3 nucleotides are TGTGCCAGCACCGCTCGCCGGCAGGGGCCAGAGACCCAGTACTTC.

The chain has TRBV7-2 and TRBJ2-1; a weak D match, TRBD2 (6 bases). Germline CDR1 is SGHTA and CDR2 is FQGNSA. Trimming removed 0 bases at V and 8 bases at J, with 11 bases between. The CDR3 covers 14 residues. The CDR3 is CASSLAGGRDEQFF. Written as DNA, the CDR3 is TGTGCCAGCAGCTTAGCGGGAGGTCGAGATGAGCAGTTCTTC.

CDR3: CASSLVPLAGPRELFF. CDR3 coding DNA: TGTGCCAGCAGCTTGGTTCCGCTAGCCGGGCCCAGGGAGCTGTTTTTT. The chain is built from TRBV5-5 and TRBJ2-2, with D possibly being TRBD2 (5 bases). CDR1 and CDR2 (germline): SGHKS, YYEKEE (reference sequence). Trimming shortened V by 0 bases and J by 9 bases, and 18 bases separated the two germline ends. This CDR3 has 16 amino acids.

The genes are TRBV28 and TRBJ2-6; D is uncertain. CDR1 MDHEN and CDR2 SYDVKM come from the germline V gene. The V end was cut by 5 bases, the J end by 0 bases, with 8 bases between. This CDR3 comprises 15 residues. The DNA of the CDR3 is TGTGCCAGCAGTCTGTGGGCCTCTGGGGCCAACGTCCTGACTTTC. This encodes CASSLWASGANVLTF.

The table lists this clonotype with a few counts. V usage is TRBV20-1 and J usage is TRBJ2-3, with TRBD2 as a possible D gene (5 bases). The V gene lost 3 bases and the J gene lost 5 bases, with 15 bases spanning the gap. The CDR3 totals 14 residues. Germline CDR1 reads DFQATT; CDR2 reads SNEGSKA (reference sequence). The CDR3 loop is CSARDGVAGDTQYF. As DNA, the CDR3 is TGCAGTGCTAGGGACGGGGTGGCGGGAGATACGCAGTATTTT.

This clonotype was detected a few times. The chain recombines TRBV11-1 with TRBJ2-3; TRBD2 aligns across 10 bases. V lost 0 bases to trimming and J lost 12 bases; unmatched junction nucleotides: 6. CDR3 length: 14 residues. Germline values: CDR1 SGHAT, CDR2 FQDESV (reference sequence). This CDR3 reads CASSLATSGPIQYF. In DNA form, the CDR3 reads TGTGCCAGCAGCTTAGCGACTAGCGGGCCCATCCAGTATTTT.

V and J are TRBV20-1 and TRBJ1-5; D call uncertain. The germline gives CDR1 DFQATT, CDR2 SNEGSKA (reference sequence). V shed 0 bases and J shed 6 bases, with 6 bases lying between them. CDR3 size: 12 residues. The CDR3 protein is CSARDPSQPQHF. For the CDR3, the DNA is TGCAGTGCTAGAGATCCAAGTCAGCCCCAGCATTTT.

The chain has TRBV7-6 and TRBJ2-5; 7 nucleotides match TRBD2. The germline CDR1 and CDR2 sequences are SGHVS and FNYEAQ. The V gene end was trimmed by 2 bases and the J gene end by 3 bases; junction bases not matched to a gene: 12. The CDR3 totals 17 residues. The CDR3 protein is CASSLFGASGKKETQYF. The CDR3 bases are TGTGCCAGCAGCTTATTCGGGGCTAGCGGAAAAAAAGAGACCCAGTACTTC.

The J gene is TRBJ2-7, the V gene TRBV19; D gene ambiguous. Trimming left V 0 bases short and J 8 bases short, with 14 bases between. From germline, CDR1 is LNHDA and CDR2 SQIVND (reference sequence). This CDR3 has 14 amino acids. CDR3 DNA: TGTGCCAGTAGTATAGACGGCAGCACCCGTCAGCAGTACTTC. Its translation: CASSIDGSTRQQYF.

In this sample, this clonotype turned up a few times. The rearrangement joins TRBV20-1 to TRBJ2-5, with a tentative D call TRBD2 (5 bases). Trimming pared 5 bases from V and 1 base from J, leaving 8 bases between. CDR3 length: 12 residues. Germline V gene lookup returns CDR1 DFQATT and CDR2 SNEGSKA (reference sequence). CDR3 region: CSALSGQETQYF. DNA for the CDR3: TGCAGTGCTCTCAGCGGCCAAGAGACCCAGTACTTC.

V gene TRBV5-1 combines with J gene TRBJ2-7, with D tentatively TRBD1 (6 bases). CDR1 and CDR2 from the germline V gene are SGHRS and YFSETQ. V lost 5 bases and J lost 5, with 23 bases in between. CDR3 length equals 16 residues. The CDR3 nucleotides read TGCGCCAGCAGGCCGTCACAGGGACGGGCCGAAAACGAGCAGTACTTC. Translated: CASRPSQGRAENEQYF.

CDR3 coding DNA: TGTGCCAGCACGCCATGGCCGAACACCGGGGAGCTGTTTTTT. Its protein product is CASTPWPNTGELFF. This chain uses TRBV7-9 with TRBJ2-2; D not certain. V lost 7 bases to trimming and J lost 0 bases, with 9 bases between them. Germline V gene data show CDR1 as SEHNR and CDR2 as FQNEAQ (reference sequence). This CDR3 has 14 residues. Combining the CDR3 with reference TRBV7-9 and TRBJ2-2 gives the whole variable domain DTGVSQNPRHKITKRGQNVTFRCDPISEHNRLYWYRQTLGQGPEFLTYFQNEAQLEKSRLLSDRFSAERPKGSFSTLEIQRTEQGDSAMYLCASTPWPNTGELFFGEGSRLTVL.

V is TRBV6-1 and J is TRBJ1-1; maybe TRBD1 (6 bases). This CDR3 has 13 residues. CDR1 MNHNS and CDR2 SASEGT come from the germline V gene. V was pared by 6 bases and J by 6 bases, with 14 bases between. DNA for the CDR3: TGTGCCAGCAGCACATACGGGGGCGCTGAAGCTTTCTTT. The encoded protein is CASSTYGGAEAFF.

The chain joins TRBV6-6 to TRBJ2-3; D not certain. Looked up from germline, CDR1 is MNHNY and CDR2 is SVGAGI (reference sequence). V dropped 3 bases and J dropped 6 bases, with 7 bases sitting between them. There are 12 residues in the CDR3. The CDR3 region has the DNA TGTGCCAGCAGTTATGTCGGCGATACGCAGTATTTT. Encoded protein: CASSYVGDTQYF.

This clonotype was counted a few times. This CDR3 reads CASSLGQAREKLFF. CDR3 coding DNA: TGCGCCAGCAGCTTGGGACAGGCCCGCGAAAAACTGTTTTTT. The rearrangement uses TRBV5-1 and TRBJ1-4, with a possible D match to TRBD1 (6 bases). Trimming removed 0 bases at V and 8 bases at J, with 11 bases between. The CDR3 consists of 14 residues. Germline V gene data show CDR1 as SGHRS and CDR2 as YFSETQ.

The rearrangement uses TRBV7-9 and TRBJ2-1, with a weak D call TRBD1 (6 bases). Deletions cut 4 bases from V and 3 bases from J, with 10 bases between. The CDR3 has 14 amino acids. Per germline, CDR1 SEHNR and CDR2 FQNEAQ (reference sequence). The CDR3 region is CASSSDRNYNEQFF. The CDR3 DNA sequence: TGTGCCAGCAGCTCGGACAGAAACTACAATGAGCAGTTCTTC.

This chain joins TRBV11-2 and TRBJ1-6; the D is unclear. Germline CDR1 is SGHAT and CDR2 is FQNNGV. V lost 3 bases and J 7 bases, leaving 10 bases between the germline ends. The CDR3 is made up of 14 amino acids. The CDR3 coding sequence is TGTGCCAGCAGCTTCTTTTCTTGGAATTCACCCCTCCACTTT. Translating it yields CASSFFSWNSPLHF.

The chain carries TRBV3-1 and TRBJ1-6, with 8 bases identical to TRBD1. Germline CDR1 is LGHDT and CDR2 is YNNKEL (reference sequence). Germline trimming cut 7 bases from V and 9 bases from J; bases unmatched to any gene: 5. The CDR3 contains 13 residues. The CDR3 bases are TGTGCCAGCACCCTCACAGGGGGTTCACCCCTCCACTTT. It translates to CASTLTGGSPLHF.

J is TRBJ2-5 and V is TRBV20-1; TRBD2 matches 8 bases. This CDR3 comprises 15 residues. Trimming removed 5 bases from V and 1 base from J; junction bases left unmatched: 9. Per the germline V gene, CDR1 is DFQATT and CDR2 is SNEGSKA (reference sequence). The CDR3 nucleotides read TGCAGTGCTGTCCAGGCTAGCGGGCTCCAAGAGACCCAGTACTTC. This encodes CSAVQASGLQETQYF.

This clonotype appeared a few times. The chain recombines TRBV5-1 with TRBJ1-1, with a tentative D call TRBD1 (5 bases). This CDR3 has 15 residues. V was trimmed by 7 bases and J by 4 bases, leaving 20 bases between them. Germline V gene lookup returns CDR1 SGHRS and CDR2 YFSETQ. CDR3 in DNA: TGCGCCAGCTGCGGGGGGACCCCTGGGGCCACTGAAGCTTTCTTT. This encodes CASCGGTPGATEAFF. Full variable domain (missing parts from reference TRBV5-1 and TRBJ1-1): KAGVTQTPRYLIKTRGQQVTLSCSPISGHRSVSWYQQTPGQGLQFLFEYFSETQRNKGNFPGRFSGRQFSNSRSEMNVSTLELGDSALYLCASCGGTPGATEAFFGQGTRLTVV.

This clonotype was observed a handful of times. The rearrangement links TRBV2 to TRBJ2-1; tentatively, D is TRBD1 (5 bases). Germline V gene lookup returns CDR1 SNHLY and CDR2 FYNNEI. CDR3 length equals 12 residues. Trimming removed 6 bases at V and 6 bases at J, with 9 bases between. The CDR3 sequence is CASRDNTNEQFF. The CDR3 nucleotides are TGTGCCAGCAGGGACAATACCAATGAGCAGTTCTTC.

This clonotype was detected only once. The chain is built from TRBV10-2 and TRBJ1-1, with D unclear. The germline gives CDR1 WSHSY, CDR2 SAAADI. The CDR3 sequence is 13 residues long. The V gene lost 2 bases and the J gene lost 1 base, with 5 bases spanning the gap. In DNA, the CDR3 is TGCGCCAGCAGTGAGGTGGGGAACACTGAAGCTTTCTTT. Encoded protein: CASSEVGNTEAFF.

This clonotype was seen once. V gene TRBV12-3 or TRBV12-4 combines with J gene TRBJ2-1, with D possibly TRBD1 on 7 matching bases. The CDR3 consists of 14 residues. V gave up 8 bases and J gave up 2 bases, with 13 bases separating them. Written as DNA, the CDR3 is TGTGCCAGCGGCTCAGGGGGGACCTACAATGAGCAGTTCTTC. Protein: CASGSGGTYNEQFF.

V is TRBV7-6 and J is TRBJ2-1; tentative D call: TRBD1 (6 bases). This CDR3 has 14 amino acids. V was pared by 0 bases and J by 5 bases, with 8 bases between. The V gene's germline CDR1 is SGHVS and CDR2 FNYEAQ. CDR3 sequence reads: CASSLARGNNEQFF. DNA of the CDR3: TGTGCCAGCAGCTTAGCGAGGGGGAACAATGAGCAGTTCTTC.

This clonotype was found once. This sequence joins TRBV11-3 and TRBJ2-5, with D maybe TRBD1 (6 bases). CDR3 length: 15 amino acids. CDR1 and CDR2 from the germline V gene are SGHNT and YENEEA. V lost 3 bases and J lost 5, with 16 bases in between. As DNA, the CDR3 is TGTGCCAGCAGCTTTCAAGGGGGAGCGGATGAGACCCAGTACTTC. Its translation: CASSFQGGADETQYF.

This clonotype showed up just once. The genes are TRBV5-1 and TRBJ2-7; 7 nucleotides match TRBD2. Germline assignment: CDR1 SGHRS and CDR2 YFSETQ. CDR3 length equals 16 residues. V trimming: 1 base; J trimming: 4 bases; junction bases outside the gene matches: 11. The CDR3 DNA reads TGCGCCAGCAGCTTGCCCTCCGGGGGGAGTGGGTACGAGCAGTACTTC. It translates to CASSLPSGGSGYEQYF.

This clonotype was seen more than once but under ten times. The rearrangement joins TRBV27 to TRBJ1-4; 7 nucleotides agree with TRBD1. CDR3 length: 14 residues. Germline V gene lookup returns CDR1 MNHEY and CDR2 SMNVEV (reference sequence). The trim removed 3 bases at V and 13 bases at J, leaving 11 bases unmatched. As DNA, the CDR3 is TGTGCCAGCAGTTTCACAAGACAGGGATTACGACTGTTTTTT. Protein product: CASSFTRQGLRLFF. Full variable domain (missing parts from reference TRBV27 and TRBJ1-4): EAQVTQNPRYLITVTGKKLTVTCSQNMNHEYMSWYRQDPGLGLRQIYYSMNVEVTDKGDVPEGYKVSRKEKRNFPLILESPSPNQTSLYFCASSFTRQGLRLFFGSGTQLSVL.